The rows below give T cell receptor beta chains drawn from one sample of a study of blood T cells in healthy people across ages. TCRdb re-called the 5' RACE reads through MiXCR, storing one row per CDR3 protein. The sample has hundreds of thousands of distinct CDR3 sequences; approximately 53% are singletons. The sample was blood. The receptors shown here come from a man aged 35-49 years in good health. Each CDR3 is given with its conserved first and last residue. The order of the fields is V gene, clone size, D gene, J gene, CDR3 DNA, CDR3 protein. The D gene is left open where the match is weak. Where a row states a size, it is once, few, many or the class of an expanded clone; other rows omit it.

V: TRBV10-3
size: .
D: .
J: TRBJ1-2
DNA: TGTGCCATCCGATACGACCCAGTTAACTATGGCTACACCTTC
CDR3: CAIRYDPVNYGYTF

V: TRBV27
size: .
D: TRBD1
J: TRBJ2-6
DNA: TGTGCCAGCAGTTTAGAGACTCCGGGACAGGGGGTCTCTGGGGCCAACGTCCTGACTTTC
CDR3: CASSLETPGQGVSGANVLTF

V: TRBV14
size: .
D: .
J: TRBJ2-3
DNA: TGTGCCAGCAGCCAAGTTTCAGTAGATACGCAGTATTTT
CDR3: CASSQVSVDTQYF

V: TRBV10-3
size: .
D: TRBD1
J: TRBJ2-3
DNA: TGTGCCATCAGTGTAGTCGGACAGGACACAGATACGCAGTATTTT
CDR3: CAISVVGQDTDTQYF

V: TRBV6-1
size: .
D: TRBD1
J: TRBJ1-2
DNA: TGTGCCAGCAGTGAAGTTGGACGGGACAGGGATGGCTACACCTTC
CDR3: CASSEVGRDRDGYTF

V: TRBV20-1
size: few
D: TRBD2
J: TRBJ2-5
DNA: TGCAGTGCTACAAGACTAGCGGGAGAGACCCAGTACTTC
CDR3: CSATRLAGETQYF

V: TRBV9
size: .
D: .
J: TRBJ2-5
DNA: TGTGCCAGCAGCCCAGGACTCCAGGTCGAGACCCAGTACTTC
CDR3: CASSPGLQVETQYF

V: TRBV23-1
size: .
D: .
J: TRBJ1-5
DNA: TGCGCCAGCACCAACGTAGGGGACGGAGATCAATATAGCAATCAGCCCCAGCATTTT
CDR3: CASTNVGDGDQYSNQPQHF

V: TRBV7-2
size: few
D: TRBD2
J: TRBJ2-2
DNA: TGTGCCAGCAGCTTGACGTGGGGAGGGACCGGGGAGCTGTTTTTT
CDR3: CASSLTWGGTGELFF

V: TRBV5-5
size: .
D: .
J: TRBJ1-6
DNA: TGTGCCAGCAGCTGGCAGGGGTGGGAGGATTCACCCCTCCACTTT
CDR3: CASSWQGWEDSPLHF

V: TRBV7-8
size: .
D: .
J: TRBJ2-5
DNA: TGTGCCAGCAGCTTAGGTTGGACGGCCCAAGAGACCCAGTACTTC
CDR3: CASSLGWTAQETQYF

V: TRBV3-1
size: .
D: .
J: TRBJ1-1
DNA: TGTGCCAGCAGCCAAGAAGCAGGGTGGGCTGAAGCTTTCTTT
CDR3: CASSQEAGWAEAFF

V: TRBV4-2
size: few
D: .
J: TRBJ2-7
DNA: TGTGCCAGCAGCCAAGACGGCGACGAGCAGTACTTC
CDR3: CASSQDGDEQYF

V: TRBV9
size: .
D: .
J: TRBJ2-5
DNA: TGTGCCAGCAGCGGATTGCTCGGAAACGGGGAGACCCAGTACTTC
CDR3: CASSGLLGNGETQYF

V: TRBV3-1
size: .
D: .
J: TRBJ2-7
DNA: TGTGCCAGCCTCGGCCCGTCCTCCTACGAGCAGTACTTC
CDR3: CASLGPSSYEQYF

V: TRBV12-3/TRBV12-4
size: many
D: .
J: TRBJ1-1
DNA: TGTGCCAGCAGTGTGTGGGGCGACACTGAAGCTTTCTTT
CDR3: CASSVWGDTEAFF

V: TRBV5-1
size: .
D: .
J: TRBJ2-5
DNA: TGCGCCAGCAGCTTGGCCATAGGACAGCAAGAGACCCAGTACTTC
CDR3: CASSLAIGQQETQYF

V: TRBV28
size: .
D: TRBD2
J: TRBJ2-3
DNA: TGTGCCAGCAGCCCGGGACTAGCGGGAGAACCAGATACGCAGTATTTT
CDR3: CASSPGLAGEPDTQYF

V: TRBV7-8
size: .
D: TRBD2
J: TRBJ2-1
DNA: TGTGCCAGCAGCTTGAGCGGGGGGAGCCACAATGAGCAGTTCTTC
CDR3: CASSLSGGSHNEQFF

V: TRBV10-3
size: few
D: TRBD2
J: TRBJ2-3
DNA: TGTGCCATCAGTGACTCCGGACTAGCGGGGGGCAATACGCAGTATTTT
CDR3: CAISDSGLAGGNTQYF

V: TRBV28
size: .
D: .
J: TRBJ2-3
DNA: TGTGCCAGCAGATTCTCGGCGGGGAGCACAGATACGCAGTATTTT
CDR3: CASRFSAGSTDTQYF